Listed here are 11 T cell receptor beta chains from one sample, sequenced in a study of T cells in localized non-small cell lung cancer. Sequencing was performed with immunoSEQ multiplex PCR; in TCRdb, only in-frame clones are kept and a portion is missing. The table lists about 33,000 clones, roughly nine tenths of them singletons, with approximately 5% in the top ten. The specimen comprised PBMCs, sampled before any cancer treatment. These receptors came from a man aged 35 to 70 with stage II lung adenocarcinoma.

The rearrangement links TRBV6-1 to TRBJ1-2; D is possibly TRBD1 (5 bases). The V end lost 6 bases, the J end lost 9 bases, and 20 bases lay between the germline ends. CDR3 length equals 14 residues. Germline values: CDR1 MNHNS, CDR2 SASEGT. The CDR3: CASSAGARARSYTF. The CDR3, as DNA: TGTGCCAGCAGCGCCGGGGCCCGTGCCAGGAGCTACACCTTC.

The chain is built from TRBV6-1 and TRBJ2-5; no clear D. Trimming shortened V by 4 bases and J by 5 bases, and 11 bases separated the two germline ends. Germline assignment: CDR1 MNHNS and CDR2 SASEGT. The CDR3 is 13 amino acids. The CDR3 DNA sequence: TGTGCCAGCAGTGTGGGCAGCCAGGAGACCCAGTACTTC. Encoded protein: CASSVGSQETQYF.

This rearrangement joins TRBV28 to TRBJ2-7, with TRBD2 matching 10 bases. The germline V gene encodes CDR1 MDHEN and CDR2 SYDVKM. Germline trimming cut 6 bases from V and 4 bases from J; bases unmatched to any gene: 6. The CDR3 extends over 14 amino acids. The DNA for the CDR3 is TGTGCCAGCAGACCGGGACTAGCGAGATACGAGCAGTACTTC. Its protein product is CASRPGLARYEQYF.

The chain combines TRBV5-4 with TRBJ2-5; 8 bases fit TRBD2. V lost 1 base and J lost 3; bases outside the gene matches: 2. The CDR3 runs 14 residues. The germline CDR1 and CDR2 sequences are SGHNT and YYREEE (reference sequence). This chain's CDR3 is CASSLTGREETQYF. DNA for the CDR3: TGTGCCAGCAGCTTGACCGGGAGGGAAGAGACCCAGTACTTC.

The gene calls are TRBV28 and TRBJ2-1; D could derive from TRBD1 or TRBD2 (5 bases each). CDR1 and CDR2 (germline): MDHEN, SYDVKM. CDR3 length equals 14 residues. V dropped 10 bases and J dropped 0 bases, with 13 bases sitting between them. As DNA, the CDR3 is TGTGCCACCCGGGGCGGAATCTCCTACAATGAGCAGTTCTTC. Translating gives CATRGGISYNEQFF.

This sequence joins TRBV7-9 and TRBJ2-7; no clear D. The V gene's germline CDR1 is SEHNR and CDR2 FQNEAQ (reference sequence). V lost 1 base, J lost 1 base, and 14 bases lay in between. The CDR3 length is 16 residues. The CDR3 sequence: CASSLEGGSASYEQYF. CDR3 in DNA: TGTGCCAGCAGCTTAGAGGGTGGTTCAGCTTCCTACGAGCAGTACTTC.

The rearrangement joins TRBV7-3 to TRBJ2-1; D assignment may be TRBD1 or TRBD2 (5 bases each). Germline V lookup: CDR1 SGHTA, CDR2 FQGTGA. The CDR3 covers 14 residues. Trimming cost V 5 bases and J 8 bases, with 16 bases left between them. DNA of the CDR3: TGTGCCAGCAGCCCTGGGGCTAGCACCCATGAGCAGTTCTTC. Its protein is CASSPGASTHEQFF.

The rearrangement uses TRBV6-1 and TRBJ2-1; 10 nucleotides line up with TRBD1. This CDR3 is 16 amino acids long. The V gene's germline CDR1 is MNHNS and CDR2 SASEGT. The ends lost 2 bases at V and 7 bases at J; junction bases unmatched: 8. The CDR3 spells CASSEMDRGFGNEQFF. The CDR3 DNA is TGTGCCAGCAGTGAAATGGACAGGGGGTTTGGAAATGAGCAGTTCTTC.

Remarks on this clone: At one of its ends the junction is not consistent with the germline gene, which may arise from a read error. The V call is TRBV5-5, the J call TRBJ1-2, with D unclear. CDR1 SGHKS and CDR2 YYEKEE come from the germline V gene (reference sequence). This CDR3 region has 16 residues. The CDR3: CASSQDRRALSGGYTF. The CDR3 DNA follows: TGCGCCAGCAGCCAAGATAGAAGGGCACTTTCTGGTGGCTACACCTTC.

J is TRBJ2-7 and V is TRBV6-5; either TRBD1 or TRBD2 may fit D (5 bases each). The germline gives CDR1 MNHEY, CDR2 SVGAGI. This CDR3 comprises 14 residues. The ends were cut back, 6 bases at V and 0 bases at J, with 12 bases in the middle. The CDR3 DNA reads TGTGCCAGCAGCCCCCGGGGCGGCTCCTACGAGCAGTACTTC. Its translation is CASSPRGGSYEQYF.

CDR3 bases: TGTGCCAGCAGCGTAGAGACAGCTCCCTACAATGAGCAGTTCTTC. Translation: CASSVETAPYNEQFF. This chain uses TRBV9 with TRBJ2-1; possibly TRBD1 for D (5 bases). This CDR3 region has 15 residues. Germline lookup yields CDR1 SGDLS and CDR2 YYNGEE. V was clipped by 0 bases and J by 2 bases, with 9 bases between them.